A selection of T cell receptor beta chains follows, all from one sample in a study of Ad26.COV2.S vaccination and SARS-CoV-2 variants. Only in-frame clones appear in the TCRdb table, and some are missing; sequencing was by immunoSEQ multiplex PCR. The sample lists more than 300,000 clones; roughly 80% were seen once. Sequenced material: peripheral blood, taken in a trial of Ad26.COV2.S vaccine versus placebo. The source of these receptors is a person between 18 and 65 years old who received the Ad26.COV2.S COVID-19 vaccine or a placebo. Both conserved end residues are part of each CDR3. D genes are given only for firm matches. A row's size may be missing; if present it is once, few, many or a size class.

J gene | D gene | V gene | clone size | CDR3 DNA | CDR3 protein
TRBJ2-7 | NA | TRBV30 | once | TGTGCCTGGAGTAAGGGGACCGACGGGGAGCAGTACTTC | CAWSKGTDGEQYF
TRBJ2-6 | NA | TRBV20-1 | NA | TGCAGTGCTAGTCCGGTAGCTTCCTCTGGGGCCAACGTCCTGACTTTC | CSASPVASSGANVLTF
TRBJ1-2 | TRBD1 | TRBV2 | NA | TGTGCCAGCAACGGGCAGGGGGCGTATGGCTACACCTTC | CASNGQGAYGYTF
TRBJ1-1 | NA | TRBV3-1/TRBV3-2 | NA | TGTGCCAGCAGCCAAGATCCGGGACTTAAAGCTTTCTTT | CASSQDPGLKAFF
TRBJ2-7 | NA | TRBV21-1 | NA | TGTGCCAGCAGCAACCGGGACAGGGAGGCCGAGCAGTACTTC | CASSNRDREAEQYF
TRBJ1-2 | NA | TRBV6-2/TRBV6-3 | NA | TGTGCCAGCAGTGACAGTAACTATGGCTACACCTTC | CASSDSNYGYTF
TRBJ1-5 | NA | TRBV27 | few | TGTGCCAGCAGGAACGAGGGAAGCAATCAGCCCCAGCATTTT | CASRNEGSNQPQHF
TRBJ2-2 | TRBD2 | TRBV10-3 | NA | TGTGCCATCAGCTCAAGCGGGAGGAACACCGGGGAGCTGTTTTTT | CAISSSGRNTGELFF
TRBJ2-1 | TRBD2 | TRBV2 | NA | TGTGCCAGCAGTCACGGGACTAGCGGATACAATGAGCAGTTCTTC | CASSHGTSGYNEQFF
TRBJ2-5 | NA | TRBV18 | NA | TGTGCCAGCTCACCAAGCCAAGAGACCCAGTACTTC | CASSPSQETQYF
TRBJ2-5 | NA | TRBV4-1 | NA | TGCGCCAGCAGCCAAGATCCAGGGGTTCGTCGGACCCAGTACTTC | CASSQDPGVRRTQYF
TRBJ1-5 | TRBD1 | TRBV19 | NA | TGTGCCAGTAGTACCAACAGGGGGCGCCGGCCCCAGCATTTT | CASSTNRGRRPQHF
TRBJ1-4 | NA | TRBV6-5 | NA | TGTGCCAGCACAGAGACAGCCGCAACTAATGAAAAACTGTTTTTT | CASTETAATNEKLFF
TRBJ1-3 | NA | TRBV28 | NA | TGTGCCACCCGGGGAGAAGGTGGAAACACCATATATTTT | CATRGEGGNTIYF
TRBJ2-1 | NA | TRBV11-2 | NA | TGTGCCAGCAGCGTACACATCAGCTCCTACAATGAGCAGTTCTTC | CASSVHISSYNEQFF
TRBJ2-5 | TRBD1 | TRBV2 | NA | TGTGCCAGCAGCGTACACCGGGACAGGGGGCAAGAGACCCAGTACTTC | CASSVHRDRGQETQYF
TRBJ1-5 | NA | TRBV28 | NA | TGTGCCAGCGGGGGATCCGGCAATCAGCCCCAGCATTTT | CASGGSGNQPQHF
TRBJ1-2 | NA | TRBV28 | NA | TGTGCTTCAGGGGCAGGGGCTGGCTACACCTTC | CASGAGAGYTF
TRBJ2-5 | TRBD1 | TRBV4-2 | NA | TGTGCCAGCAGCCAAGATTTTGTGTCGAGGGGGCCAGGAGAGACCCAGTACTTC | CASSQDFVSRGPGETQYF
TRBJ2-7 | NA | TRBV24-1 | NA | TGTGCCACCAGTGAGTCCGGGACCTACGAGCAGTACTTC | CATSESGTYEQYF
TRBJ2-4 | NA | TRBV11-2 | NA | TGTGCCAGCAGCCATTACAGGGATAGTGCCAAAAACATTCAGTACTTC | CASSHYRDSAKNIQYF
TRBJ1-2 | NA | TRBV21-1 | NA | TGTGCCAGCAACAAAGAGTCGGAACAGAACTATGGCTACACCTTC | CASNKESEQNYGYTF
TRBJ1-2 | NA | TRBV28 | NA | TGTGCCAGCAGTCCCAACTATGGCTACACCTTC | CASSPNYGYTF
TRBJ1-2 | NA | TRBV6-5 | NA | TGTGCCAGCAGGGCTGCCGTTGGGACAAATGGCTACACCTTC | CASRAAVGTNGYTF
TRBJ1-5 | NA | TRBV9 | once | TGTGCCAGCAGCGTAGGTAAGAGCAATCAGCCCCAGCATTTT | CASSVGKSNQPQHF
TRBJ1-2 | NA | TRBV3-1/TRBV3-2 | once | TGTGCCAGCAGCTTATGGACCACTCCCCAGAATGGCTACACCTTC | CASSLWTTPQNGYTF
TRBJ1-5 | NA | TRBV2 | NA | TGTGCCAGCAGTAGGGATCTGGGTGGCAATCAGCCCCAGCATTTT | CASSRDLGGNQPQHF
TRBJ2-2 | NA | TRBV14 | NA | TGTGCCAGCAGCCTATCCTTGGCTACCGGGGAGCTGTTTTTT | CASSLSLATGELFF
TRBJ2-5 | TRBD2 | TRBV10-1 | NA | TGCGCCAGCAGTGAAGGAGCGGGGGGCGCGGAGACCCAGTACTTC | CASSEGAGGAETQYF
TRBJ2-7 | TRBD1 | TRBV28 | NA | TGTGCCAGCAGTTCACCCGGAGACAGGGGTTACGAGCAGTACTTC | CASSSPGDRGYEQYF
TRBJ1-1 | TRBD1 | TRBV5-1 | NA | TGCGCCAGCAGCTGGGACAGGGCGGACACTGAAGCTTTCTTT | CASSWDRADTEAFF
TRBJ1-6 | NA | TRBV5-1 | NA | TGCGCCAGCAGCTTGGAACGGGTGGACCTGGGTCCACCCCTCCACTTT | CASSLERVDLGPPLHF